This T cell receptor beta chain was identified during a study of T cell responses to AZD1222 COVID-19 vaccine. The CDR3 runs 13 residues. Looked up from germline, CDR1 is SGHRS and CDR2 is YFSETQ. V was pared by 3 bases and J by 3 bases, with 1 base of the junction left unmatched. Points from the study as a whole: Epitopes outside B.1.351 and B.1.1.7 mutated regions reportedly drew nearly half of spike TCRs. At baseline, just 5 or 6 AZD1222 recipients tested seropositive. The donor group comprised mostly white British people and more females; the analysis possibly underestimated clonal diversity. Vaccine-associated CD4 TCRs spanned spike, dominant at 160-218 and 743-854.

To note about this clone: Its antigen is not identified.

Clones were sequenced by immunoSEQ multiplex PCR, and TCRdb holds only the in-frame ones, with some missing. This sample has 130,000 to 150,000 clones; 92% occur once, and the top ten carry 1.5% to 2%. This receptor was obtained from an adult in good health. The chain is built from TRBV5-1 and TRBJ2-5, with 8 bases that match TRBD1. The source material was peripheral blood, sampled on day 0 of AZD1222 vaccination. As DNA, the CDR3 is TGCGCCAGCAGCTCGACAGGGGAAGAGACCCAGTACTTC. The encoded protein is CASSSTGEETQYF.